Sequencing of this TCR beta chain was carried out in a study of vaccination and CD4 T cells after COVID-19. An Oncomine TCR Beta short-read assay was used to sequence the DNA from cultured CD4+ T cells. TCRdb used MiXCR to reprocess the PCR reads, holding one entry per CDR3 protein. The sample has about 10,000 distinct CDR3 sequences, more than 55% seen once. Described treatment: roughly 10-day PBMC culture with coronavirus spike peptide pools or control peptides (ViraFEST assay). Germline V CDR1 and CDR2: DFQATT, SNEGSKA (reference sequence). The CDR3 consists of 14 residues. J lost 4 bases, V lost 6 bases, and 9 bases had no gene match. As regards this clonotype: Its cognate antigen is unknown.

Sequencing was carried out using CD4+ T cells from blood, cultured in vitro. This clonotype was obtained from a human donor who had recovered from COVID-19. This chain connects TRBV20-1 to TRBJ2-1; TRBD2 matches at 7 bases. DNA of the CDR3: TGCAGTGCCCGCCGGGGGGTGATATACAATGAGCAGTTCTTC. This encodes CSARRGVIYNEQFF.